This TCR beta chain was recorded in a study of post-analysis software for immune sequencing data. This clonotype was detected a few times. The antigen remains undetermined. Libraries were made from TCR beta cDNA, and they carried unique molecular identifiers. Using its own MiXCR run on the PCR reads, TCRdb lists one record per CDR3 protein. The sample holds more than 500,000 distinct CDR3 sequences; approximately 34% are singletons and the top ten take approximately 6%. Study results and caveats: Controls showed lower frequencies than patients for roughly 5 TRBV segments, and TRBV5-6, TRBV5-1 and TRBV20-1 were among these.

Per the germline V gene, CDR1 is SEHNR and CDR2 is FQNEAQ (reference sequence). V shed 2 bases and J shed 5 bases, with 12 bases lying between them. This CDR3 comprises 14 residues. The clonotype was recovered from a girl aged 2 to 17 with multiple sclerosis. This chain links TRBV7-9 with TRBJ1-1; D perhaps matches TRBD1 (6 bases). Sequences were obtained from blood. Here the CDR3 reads CASSLYGGRTEAFF. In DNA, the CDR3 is TGTGCCAGCAGCTTATACGGGGGGCGGACTGAAGCTTTCTTT.